What follows are 9 T cell receptor beta chains derived from one specimen sequenced in a study of response to subunit inactivated influenza vaccine. TCRdb reprocessed the RT-PCR reads via MiXCR and lists one record per CDR3 protein. The table includes approximately 530,000 distinct CDR3 sequences, less than 8% detected once. The sequenced sample was PBMCs from blood, obtained about 24 months after vaccination. The receptors come from a man between 50 and 75 years old who received an inactivated influenza vaccine.

J is TRBJ2-1 and V is TRBV28; 11 bases fit TRBD2. J lost 4 bases, V lost 6 bases, and 8 bases had no gene match. The CDR3 is 16 residues long. CDR1 and CDR2 from the germline V gene are MDHEN and SYDVKM. The CDR3 nucleotides are TGTGCCAGCAGGCTACCCGGGACTAGCGGATACAATGAGCAGTTCTTC. This sequence encodes CASRLPGTSGYNEQFF.

This clonotype was picked up many times. V and J are TRBV7-9 and TRBJ2-1; D gene ambiguous. The V end was cut by 3 bases, the J end by 6 bases, with 3 bases between. The CDR3 is made up of 11 amino acids. Per germline, CDR1 SEHNR and CDR2 FQNEAQ (reference sequence). The chain's CDR3 is CASSFPNEQFF. CDR3 sequence (DNA): TGTGCCAGCAGCTTTCCCAATGAGCAGTTCTTC.

The rearrangement uses TRBV5-5 and TRBJ2-2; D may match TRBD1 or TRBD2 (5 bases each). Trimming removed 4 bases at V and 2 bases at J, with 12 bases between. From germline, CDR1 is SGHKS and CDR2 YYEKEE (reference sequence). CDR3 size: 15 residues. In nucleotides, the CDR3 is TGTGCCAGCAGCGCCGGGACGGTTAACACCGGGGAGCTGTTTTTT. This codes for CASSAGTVNTGELFF. The full variable domain, its missing parts supplied by reference TRBV5-5 and TRBJ2-2, is DAGVTQSPTHLIKTRGQQVTLRCSPISGHKSVSWYQQVLGQGPQFIFQYYEKEERGRGNFPDRFSARQFPNYSSELNVNALLLGDSALYLCASSAGTVNTGELFFGEGSRLTVL.

The CDR3 DNA reads TGTGCCAGAAGGGGCGGGAATCAGCCCCAGCATTTT. Translated, it gives CARRGGNQPQHF. The chain links TRBV5-3 to TRBJ1-5; D is uncertain. TRBV5-3 is flagged as an ORF with uncertain function. This CDR3 contains 12 residues. V lost 5 bases to trimming and J lost 4 bases, with 7 bases between them.

This chain links TRBV29-1 with TRBJ2-3; D not resolved. Germline values: CDR1 SQVTM, CDR2 ANQGSEA. The V end was cut by 4 bases, the J end by 3 bases, with 8 bases between. The CDR3 runs 12 residues. CDR3 sequence reads: CSVGHGTDTQYF. The DNA for the CDR3 is TGCAGCGTTGGCCACGGGACAGATACGCAGTATTTT.

This clonotype has only a few counts. The chain recombines TRBV27 with TRBJ2-5, with TRBD2 matching 11 bases. V was clipped by 6 bases and J by 8 bases; unmatched bases: 11. This CDR3 region has 15 residues. Germline V gene lookup returns CDR1 MNHEY and CDR2 SMNVEV (reference sequence). For the CDR3, the DNA is TGTGCCAGCAGCCCCGCCTCTAGCGGGAGGACCACCCAGTACTTC. Translating gives CASSPASSGRTTQYF.

The chain recombines TRBV21-1 with TRBJ1-1; the table's TRBD1 call for D was not verified on the DNA. TRBV21-1 is described as a pseudogene. This CDR3 spans 15 amino acids. The CDR3 sequence is CASSKDTGSNTEAFF. The CDR3 DNA follows: TGTGCCAGCAGCAAAGATACAGGCTCGAACACTGAAGCTTTCTTT.

A note on this clonotype: This could be a read error, since a much larger clone is one nucleotide away. Lacking the conserved final phenylalanine or tryptophan, this CDR3 likely reflects a read error. CDR3 protein: CASSVGSGGETQYY. The CDR3, as DNA: TGTGCCAGCAGCGTAGGTTCGGGTGGAGAGACCCAGTACTAC. V gene TRBV9 combines with J gene TRBJ2-5; D gene uncertain. CDR3 length: 14 residues. The V gene's germline CDR1 is SGDLS and CDR2 YYNGEE. V dropped 0 bases and J dropped 4 bases, with 10 bases sitting between them.

This clonotype was counted between two and nine times. Here the CDR3 reads CASSLGLQSTEAFF. The CDR3 region has the DNA TGTGCCAGCAGCTTAGGACTTCAGTCCACTGAAGCTTTCTTT. The genes are TRBV11-2 and TRBJ1-1; D not resolved. This CDR3 is built from 14 residues. Germline-derived CDR1 and CDR2 are SGHAT and FQNNGV. Trimming took off 1 base at V and 4 bases at J, with 10 bases between the two ends.